A selection of T cell receptor beta chains follows, all from one sample in a study of response to subunit inactivated influenza vaccine. TCRdb fed the RT-PCR reads into MiXCR, producing one record per CDR3 protein. The sample comprises over 800,000 distinct CDR3 sequences, around 20% of which are singletons, and roughly 10% rests with the top ten. The sample in question was PBMCs from blood, obtained roughly 5 days after vaccination. The receptors were sampled from a man aged 45-60 years who received an inactivated influenza vaccine. Both conserved end residues are part of each CDR3. Each record gives: clone size, D gene, J gene, V gene, CDR3 length, CDR3 protein, CDR3 DNA. D genes are given only for firm matches. Part of the rows lack a size; the others show once, few, many or a class for expanded clones.

many | TRBD1 | TRBJ2-5 | TRBV11-2 | 15 | CASSRGQTIQETQYF | TGTGCCAGCAGCCGGGGACAGACCATACAAGAGACCCAGTACTTC
few | NA | TRBJ1-5 | TRBV6-1 | 15 | CASSDKGFNNQPQHF | TGTGCCAGCAGTGACAAAGGATTCAACAATCAGCCCCAGCATTTT
NA | NA | TRBJ2-5 | TRBV5-6 | 15 | CASSFGHNLQETQYF | TGTGCCAGCAGCTTCGGACACAACCTCCAAGAGACCCAGTACTTC
NA | NA | TRBJ2-2 | TRBV7-2 | 13 | CVSSRYGTGELFF | TGTGTCAGCAGCCGATATGGCACCGGGGAGCTGTTTTTT
NA | NA | TRBJ2-7 | TRBV28 | 13 | CASSGLSSYEQYF | TGTGCCAGTAGCGGTCTGAGCTCCTACGAGCAGTACTTC
few | TRBD1 | TRBJ2-7 | TRBV12-3/TRBV12-4 | 14 | CASSVRDRHHEQYF | TGTGCCAGCAGTGTCCGGGACAGGCACCACGAGCAGTACTTC
few | NA | TRBJ2-7 | TRBV6-1 | 15 | CASTGNLQGTYEQYF | TGTGCCAGCACCGGCAATCTACAGGGTACCTACGAGCAGTACTTC
NA | TRBD2 | TRBJ2-1 | TRBV9 | 16 | CASSVEVSGAYNEQFF | TGTGCCAGCAGCGTGGAAGTTAGCGGGGCTTACAATGAGCAGTTCTTC
NA | TRBD2 | TRBJ2-7 | TRBV6-5 | 17 | CASSYLGLAAPLYEQYF | TGTGCCAGCAGTTACCTGGGACTAGCGGCCCCGCTTTACGAGCAGTACTTC
NA | NA | TRBJ2-2 | TRBV5-1 | 17 | CASSPNLVRANTGELFF | TGCGCCAGCAGCCCCAATCTCGTCCGGGCGAACACCGGGGAGCTGTTTTTT
few | TRBD1 | TRBJ2-5 | TRBV7-8 | 16 | CASSQAGTAVGETQYF | TGTGCCAGCAGCCAGGCCGGGACAGCTGTGGGGGAGACCCAGTACTTC
few | TRBD1 | TRBJ2-5 | TRBV11-2 | 14 | CASSLEGQGRTQYF | TGTGCCAGCAGCTTAGAGGGACAGGGAAGGACCCAGTACTTC
many | TRBD2 | TRBJ2-7 | TRBV3-1 | 17 | CASSASRLSGSWSEQYF | TGTGCCAGCAGCGCTTCCCGTCTTAGCGGGAGTTGGTCCGAGCAGTACTTC
NA | NA | TRBJ2-5 | TRBV9 | 15 | CASSESGHLQETQYF | TGTGCCAGCAGCGAATCGGGACACCTCCAAGAGACCCAGTACTTC
NA | TRBD2 | TRBJ2-5 | TRBV10-3 | 14 | CAIGEGGRGETQYF | TGTGCCATCGGGGAGGGCGGGAGAGGAGAGACCCAGTACTTC
few | NA | TRBJ2-4 | TRBV7-2 | 14 | CASSPLGRGNIQYF | TGTGCCAGCAGCCCCCTGGGCCGGGGGAACATTCAGTACTTC
few | NA | TRBJ1-1 | TRBV4-1 | 14 | CASSQETGWTEAFF | TGCGCCAGCAGCCAAGAAACGGGTTGGACTGAAGCTTTCTTT
NA | TRBD1 | TRBJ2-1 | TRBV30 | 15 | CAWSGLWDRGNEQFF | TGTGCCTGGAGTGGACTTTGGGACAGGGGCAATGAGCAGTTCTTC
few | NA | TRBJ2-1 | TRBV20-1 | 11 | CSARPPNEQFF | TGCAGTGCTAGACCCCCGAATGAGCAGTTCTTC
NA | NA | TRBJ2-5 | TRBV7-7 | 15 | CASSLGLSSQETQYF | TGTGCCAGCAGCTTAGGACTATCCTCACAAGAGACCCAGTACTTC
NA | TRBD1 | TRBJ1-6 | TRBV6-2/TRBV6-3 | 15 | CASSFLDRGDSPLHF | TGTGCCAGCAGTTTCCTCGACAGGGGGGATTCACCCCTCCACTTT
few | NA | TRBJ1-1 | TRBV12-3/TRBV12-4 | 13 | CASSARQNTEAFF | TGTGCCAGCAGCGCCCGTCAGAACACTGAAGCTTTCTTT
NA | NA | TRBJ1-3 | TRBV6-5 | 15 | CASSYSAGTGNTIYF | TGTGCCAGCAGTTACTCTGCTGGGACTGGAAACACCATATATTTT
once | TRBD2 | TRBJ2-3 | TRBV7-2 | 16 | CASSRRTSGQGDTQYF | TGTGCCAGCAGTCGCCGGACTAGCGGACAGGGAGATACGCAGTATTTT
NA | TRBD1 | TRBJ2-2 | TRBV7-2 | 14 | CASSPRGQPGELFF | TGTGCCAGCAGCCCCAGGGGGCAGCCCGGGGAGCTGTTTTTT
NA | TRBD1 | TRBJ2-5 | TRBV6-2/TRBV6-3 | 16 | CASSSRDRDVGKTQYF | TGTGCCAGCAGTTCCCGGGACAGGGATGTGGGTAAGACCCAGTACTTC
NA | NA | TRBJ2-1 | TRBV15 | 15 | CATSGGGGPYNEQFF | TGTGCCACCAGCGGAGGGGGGGGGCCGTACAATGAGCAGTTCTTC
NA | NA | TRBJ2-2 | TRBV24-1 | 14 | CATSPGTNTGELFF | TGTGCCACCAGCCCAGGGACGAACACCGGGGAGCTGTTTTTT
NA | TRBD1 | TRBJ1-1 | TRBV18 | 13 | CASSPWTGNEAFF | TGTGCCAGCTCACCGTGGACAGGGAATGAAGCTTTCTTT
many | NA | TRBJ2-5 | TRBV5-1 | 13 | CASSPRADGTQYF | TGCGCCAGCAGCCCCAGGGCCGACGGGACCCAGTACTTC
few | NA | TRBJ2-1 | TRBV7-2 | 15 | CASSLGSRSYNEQFF | TGTGCCAGCAGCTTGGGGTCCCGCTCCTACAATGAGCAGTTCTTC
NA | TRBD1 | TRBJ2-3 | TRBV10-3 | 14 | CATGTGLSTDTQYF | TGTGCCACCGGGACAGGGCTTAGCACAGATACGCAGTATTTT
few | TRBD2 | TRBJ2-7 | TRBV4-2 | 15 | CASSQETGTSREQYF | TGTGCCAGCAGCCAAGAGACCGGGACTAGCCGCGAGCAGTACTTC
NA | NA | TRBJ2-3 | TRBV20-1 | 15 | CSARGGFRSTDTQYF | TGCAGTGCTAGAGGGGGGTTCCGATCCACAGATACGCAGTATTTT
few | NA | TRBJ1-6 | TRBV20-1 | 13 | CSAKGSNNSPLHF | TGCAGTGCTAAAGGTTCCAATAATTCACCCCTCCACTTT
NA | NA | TRBJ2-1 | TRBV14 | 16 | CASSHLGLGRDNEQFF | TGTGCCAGCAGCCATTTAGGGCTGGGTAGGGACAATGAGCAGTTCTTC
many | TRBD1 | TRBJ2-7 | TRBV4-2 | 15 | CASSQLTGGHYEQYF | TGTGCCAGCAGCCAACTGACAGGGGGACACTACGAGCAGTACTTC
few | TRBD2 | TRBJ2-3 | TRBV7-6 | 16 | CASSPRTSGSPNTQYF | TGTGCCAGCAGCCCTAGGACTAGCGGGAGTCCAAATACGCAGTATTTT
NA | TRBD2 | TRBJ2-7 | TRBV6-1 | 19 | CASSTRDSGVNTFAHEQYF | TGTGCCAGCAGTACCCGGGATAGCGGGGTTAATACTTTCGCCCACGAGCAGTACTTC
few | NA | TRBJ1-5 | TRBV15 | 15 | CATSRRGGSNQPQHF | TGTGCCACCAGTCGTCGGGGCGGGAGCAATCAGCCCCAGCATTTT
NA | NA | TRBJ2-5 | TRBV29-1 | 14 | CSVEYGWYQETQYF | TGCAGCGTTGAATACGGGTGGTACCAAGAGACCCAGTACTTC
few | NA | TRBJ2-7 | TRBV10-3 | 13 | CAIKAEGTYEQYF | TGTGCCATCAAGGCAGAAGGTACCTACGAGCAGTACTTC
few | NA | TRBJ1-2 | TRBV2 | 13 | CASSGLQGIGYTF | TGTGCCAGCAGTGGCCTACAGGGAATTGGCTACACCTTC
many | NA | TRBJ2-5 | TRBV27 | 15 | CASSLRGAPWETQYF | TGTGCCAGCAGTTTGAGGGGCGCGCCTTGGGAGACCCAGTACTTC
NA | NA | TRBJ2-1 | TRBV12-3/TRBV12-4 | 15 | CASRKAGGSYNEQFF | TGTGCCAGCAGAAAAGCGGGCGGCTCCTACAATGAGCAGTTCTTC
few | NA | TRBJ2-3 | TRBV15 | 15 | CATSRERLITDTQYF | TGTGCCACCAGCAGAGAACGGCTAATCACAGATACGCAGTATTTT
few | NA | TRBJ2-1 | TRBV6-2/TRBV6-3 | 14 | CASSYSLYRLEQFF | TGTGCCAGCAGTTACTCGTTGTATCGACTAGAGCAGTTCTTC